These T cell receptor beta chains were read from a single sample in a study of T-cell reconstitution after alpha-beta-depleted transplantation in children. TCRdb fed the PCR reads into MiXCR, producing one record per CDR3 protein. The sample includes 150,000 to 250,000 distinct CDR3 sequences, about 6% of them seen just once. Sequences were derived from PBMCs, sampled before TCRalphabeta/CD19-depleted stem cell transplant. These TCRs come from a girl in the first two years of life with combined immunodeficiency, due to receive a stem cell transplant. CDR3s include the opening cysteine and the closing phenylalanine or tryptophan. D genes are given only for firm matches. Size tells how often a clone was seen (once, few, many) or the class of an expanded clone, and some rows leave it out.

clone_size	d_call	cdr3_length	v_call	j_call	cdr3_nt	cdr3_aa
many	-	14	TRBV20-1	TRBJ2-1	TGCAGTGCTAGTATTGGAGGGGTAGGTAATGAGCAGTTCTTC	CSASIGGVGNEQFF
many	-	16	TRBV6-5	TRBJ2-3	TGTGCCAGCAGTTACTCTGGGCTGTCTAGCACAGATACGCAGTATTTT	CASSYSGLSSTDTQYF
few	-	15	TRBV15	TRBJ2-7	TGTGCCACCAGCGAAAACAAGGGATGGGGATACGAGCAGTACTTC	CATSENKGWGYEQYF
many	-	13	TRBV20-1	TRBJ1-2	TGCAGTGCTAGAGATAGGGAGGACTATGGCTACACCTTC	CSARDREDYGYTF
-	-	14	TRBV10-3	TRBJ2-1	TGTGCCACCCTACAGAGGAACCCATACAATGAGCAGTTCTTC	CATLQRNPYNEQFF
many	TRBD1	12	TRBV29-1	TRBJ2-7	TGCAGCGTTGGTACAGGGGTCTACGAGCAGTACTTC	CSVGTGVYEQYF
many	-	14	TRBV7-6	TRBJ2-1	TGTGCCAGCAGCTTTTTCACAATCTCCCGGGAGCAGTTCTTC	CASSFFTISREQFF
many	-	14	TRBV29-1	TRBJ2-1	TGCAGCCATGTCCCCGTTAGCTCCTACAATGAGCAGTTCTTC	CSHVPVSSYNEQFF
many	-	14	TRBV4-1	TRBJ2-7	TGCGCCAGCAGCCAAGTTTTCGGTCCCTACGAGCAGTACTTC	CASSQVFGPYEQYF
many	-	14	TRBV6-5	TRBJ1-4	TGTGCCAGCAGTTTACAGATAACTAATGAAAAACTGTTTTTT	CASSLQITNEKLFF
many	TRBD2	14	TRBV20-1	TRBJ2-1	TGCAGTGCTACACCTCCAGCGGGGGGCTATGAGCAGTTCTTC	CSATPPAGGYEQFF
many	-	15	TRBV4-1	TRBJ2-2	TGCGCCAGCAGCCAAGGAGGGTTGAGCACCGGGGAGCTGTTTTTT	CASSQGGLSTGELFF
-	TRBD2	16	TRBV3-1	TRBJ2-3	TGTGCCAGCAGCCAACCGACTAGCGGGCTTACAGATACGCAGTATTTT	CASSQPTSGLTDTQYF
many	TRBD2	18	TRBV20-1	TRBJ2-3	TGCAGTGCTAGACCTTTCAAAGGGCAGCGGGGGAGGACAGATACGCAGTATTTT	CSARPFKGQRGRTDTQYF
many	-	15	TRBV15	TRBJ2-2	TGTGCCACCAGCAGACGAGGACCCAACACCGGGGAGCTGTTTTTT	CATSRRGPNTGELFF
once	TRBD1	15	TRBV20-1	TRBJ1-2	TGCAGTGCTAGGATTGGGACAGGGCTTAACTATGGCTACACCTTC	CSARIGTGLNYGYTF
many	-	14	TRBV3-1	TRBJ2-7	TGTGCCAGCAGACCTAGCGCAAGCGGCTACGAGCAGTACTTC	CASRPSASGYEQYF
many	-	15	TRBV5-5	TRBJ2-2	TGTGCCAGCAGCCCGCCCCAGCGAGCAAACGGGGAGCTGTTTTTT	CASSPPQRANGELFF
few	TRBD1	14	TRBV7-6	TRBJ2-7	TGTGCCAGCAGCGAAAACAGGGGACCCTACGAGCAGTACTTC	CASSENRGPYEQYF
many	TRBD1	15	TRBV20-1	TRBJ1-3	TGCAGTGCTAGAATCCCTAGGACAGGGGCCAACACCATATATTTT	CSARIPRTGANTIYF
-	-	17	TRBV5-8	TRBJ2-5	TGTGCCAGCAGCTGGGGGCTTTCGTCTGATATCCAAGAGACCCAGTACTTC	CASSWGLSSDIQETQYF
-	-	12	TRBV28	TRBJ2-7	TGTGCCAGCAGTTGGACGGCAGGGGAGCAGTACTTC	CASSWTAGEQYF
many	-	16	TRBV12-5	TRBJ2-2	TGTGCTAGTGGTTTGAGCTCGGCAGCGAACACCGGGGAGCTGTTTTTT	CASGLSSAANTGELFF
many	-	14	TRBV20-1	TRBJ2-1	TGCAGTGCCCGAGGGGGACACCTGGACAATGAGCAGTTCTTC	CSARGGHLDNEQFF
few	-	12	TRBV7-6	TRBJ2-7	TGTGCCAGCAGCCAAGTGGGGAACGAGCAGTACTTC	CASSQVGNEQYF
-	TRBD2	15	TRBV4-3	TRBJ2-5	TGCGCCAGCAGCCAAGTCACTAGCGGGCGGTCGCCCCAGTACTTC	CASSQVTSGRSPQYF
-	TRBD2	14	TRBV12-3/TRBV12-4	TRBJ2-5	TGTGCCAGCAGTTACACTAGCGCTCAAGAGACCCAGTACTTC	CASSYTSAQETQYF
many	-	14	TRBV19	TRBJ2-7	TGTGCCAGTAGTATTTCGGGAAGCTCTAGCGAGCAGTACTTC	CASSISGSSSEQYF
many	-	13	TRBV12-3/TRBV12-4	TRBJ2-7	TGTGCCAGCAGACCGGGCGAGACCTACGAGCAGTACTTC	CASRPGETYEQYF
many	-	13	TRBV6-2/TRBV6-3	TRBJ2-5	TGTGCCAGCAGCGGGAGTTTAGGAGAGACCCAGTACTTC	CASSGSLGETQYF
few	TRBD1	16	TRBV7-9	TRBJ1-1	TGTGCCAGCAGCCCCCGGACAGGTATGAGGAACACTGAAGCTTTCTTT	CASSPRTGMRNTEAFF
many	-	15	TRBV12-3/TRBV12-4	TRBJ2-1	TGTGCCAGCAGCGCCCTGGGTGGCCCCTACAATGAGCAGTTCTTC	CASSALGGPYNEQFF
-	TRBD2	19	TRBV20-1	TRBJ2-1	TGCAGTGCTGAAAACGCGGGACTAGCGGGAGGAGCTGGTTACAATGAGCAGTTCTTC	CSAENAGLAGGAGYNEQFF
few	-	12	TRBV29-1	TRBJ1-1	TGCAGCGCCGACCGGACCGCCCCTGAAGCTTTCTTT	CSADRTAPEAFF
many	-	16	TRBV4-3	TRBJ2-1	TGCGCCAGCAGCCAAGATGTGGGGTATCCCTACAATGAGCAGTTCTTC	CASSQDVGYPYNEQFF
medium-sized	TRBD1	15	TRBV12-3/TRBV12-4	TRBJ1-5	TGTGCCAGCAGTTTAAGTACGACAGGGAATCAGCCCCAGCATTTT	CASSLSTTGNQPQHF
few	TRBD2	18	TRBV7-8	TRBJ2-7	TGTGCCAGCAGCTCTCGGGGAGTAGCGGGGGGCAGCTCCTACGAGCAGTACTTC	CASSSRGVAGGSSYEQYF
few	-	14	TRBV3-1	TRBJ1-1	TGTGCCAGCAGCCACGGGGGACGGGTCACTGAAGCTTTCTTT	CASSHGGRVTEAFF
many	-	19	TRBV5-1	TRBJ2-6	TGCGCCAGCAGCTGGCCTTCCAGACAAACCACCTCTGGGGCCAACGTCCTGACTTTC	CASSWPSRQTTSGANVLTF
many	-	13	TRBV6-2/TRBV6-3	TRBJ2-5	TGTGCCAGCAGTCGTCGTAAATGGGAGACCCAGTACTTC	CASSRRKWETQYF
many	-	13	TRBV4-2	TRBJ2-7	TGTGCCAGCAGCACCGTGGGGTCCTACGAGCAGTACTTC	CASSTVGSYEQYF